This T cell receptor (beta chain) was profiled in a study of blood T cell repertoires in COVID-19. As for the study in general: COVID-19 samples collected from the United States, Italy and Spain covered acute and convalescent phases. PBMCs, B-cell-depleted T cells, or T cells were the source of the cDNA or gDNA that made up the material.

The CDR3 runs to 15 residues. Trimming took 0 bases from V and 7 from J, leaving 14 bases between them. CDR1 is SGDLS and CDR2 is YYNGEE in the germline V gene. Per the authors' pipeline: Scientists estimated how many nucleated cells there were by amplifying reference gene primers. The protocol was immunoSEQ multiplex PCR, while the TCRdb copy is restricted to in-frame clones and leaves out a portion. V and J calls and clone size are given by that table; D and trimming were obtained from the DNA. Counted here are tens of thousands of clones, around four fifths occurring once; the ten biggest clones make up approximately 6.4%.

The receptor's source is a woman aged 45 to 65 with active or convalescent COVID-19. V is TRBV9 and J is TRBJ2-1; D is perhaps TRBD2 (6 bases). The sample was peripheral blood. CDR3 in DNA: TGTGCCAGCAGCGTAGGTCGGGAGTGGGGGAATGAGCAGTTCTTC. It is translated as CASSVGREWGNEQFF.